Presented here are 27 T cell receptor beta chains from one specimen sequenced in a study of graft-versus-host responses after intestinal transplantation. Libraries were prepared by immunoSEQ multiplex PCR; TCRdb keeps only in-frame clonotypes and omits some of them. Of around 110,000 clones in the sample, less than 95% were seen once. Antigens of these TCRs are unknown. Material: unstimulated CD4+ T cells sorted from spleen or lymph node cells, obtained before intestinal transplant. The receptors stem from a human donor who received an intestinal transplant.

The chain joins TRBV5-1 to TRBJ2-7; tentatively, D is TRBD1 (5 bases). The length of the CDR3 is 12 residues. Germline assignment: CDR1 SGHRS and CDR2 YFSETQ. Trimming stripped 0 bases from V and 5 bases from J, with 6 bases between. CDR3 loop: CASSLEGNEQYF. For the CDR3, the DNA is TGCGCCAGCAGCTTGGAGGGGAACGAGCAGTACTTC.

This clone was recorded a few times. This chain links TRBV19 with TRBJ2-7, with TRBD1 matching over 10 bases. Trimming took 4 bases from V and 1 from J; bases not matched to a gene: 4. Per the germline V gene, CDR1 is LNHDA and CDR2 is SQIVND (reference sequence). This CDR3 spans 15 amino acids. CDR3 DNA sequence: TGTGCCAGTAGTACGACGGACAGGGGGTCCTACGAGCAGTACTTC. It is translated as CASSTTDRGSYEQYF.

This clone was recorded a few times. The gene calls are TRBV5-1 and TRBJ2-7; D unresolved. The CDR3 consists of 12 residues. Germline CDR1 reads SGHRS; CDR2 reads YFSETQ. Trimming cost V 3 bases and J 3 bases, with 7 bases left between them. The chain's CDR3 is CASSSPSYEQYF. The CDR3, as DNA: TGCGCCAGCAGCTCGCCGAGCTACGAGCAGTACTTC.

The gene calls are TRBV20-1 and TRBJ1-1; D is unresolved. The CDR3 has 9 residues. The ends were cut back, 4 bases at V and 14 bases at J, with 11 bases in the middle. Germline-derived CDR1 and CDR2 are DFQATT and SNEGSKA (reference sequence). CDR3 loop: CSAKISGFF. The CDR3 DNA follows: TGCAGTGCTAAGATCTCCGGGTTCTTT.

The chain links TRBV7-8 to TRBJ2-3; no clear D. Germline V gives CDR1 SGHVS, CDR2 FQNEAQ. V dropped 1 base and J dropped 2 bases, with 10 bases sitting between them. CDR3 length: 15 residues. The CDR3 here is CASSLDGLSTDTQYF. Here the CDR3 DNA reads TGTGCCAGCAGCTTAGACGGTCTTTCCACAGATACGCAGTATTTT.

The genes are TRBV5-1 and TRBJ2-7; 14 bases map to TRBD2. CDR1 is SGHRS, CDR2 YFSETQ, per germline. This CDR3 contains 18 residues. The V segment lost 1 base and the J segment 7 bases; nucleotides outside the gene matches: 13. The CDR3 nucleotides read TGCGCCAGCAGCTTGCGGAGACTAGCGGGAGGGCCGGTAGGGGAGCAGTACTTC. It encodes CASSLRRLAGGPVGEQYF.

This rearrangement joins TRBV29-1 to TRBJ1-1; TRBD1 aligns across 9 bases. The CDR3 spans 14 residues. Germline loops: CDR1 SQVTM, CDR2 ANQGSEA. V dropped 2 bases and J dropped 6; count of bases not matched to a gene: 7. The CDR3 DNA reads as TGCAGCGTTGAATTACAGGGGGCGTTTGCTGAAGCTTTCTTT. It translates to CSVELQGAFAEAFF.

This rearrangement joins TRBV7-9 to TRBJ1-1, with 10 bases that match TRBD1. The CDR3 sequence is 14 residues long. With 5 bases clipped from V and 4 bases from J, the junction kept 4 bases outside the gene matches. Germline V CDR1 and CDR2: SEHNR, FQNEAQ (reference sequence). The CDR3 reads CASSRRDRGTEAFF. In DNA form, the CDR3 reads TGTGCCAGCAGCCGCCGGGACAGGGGCACTGAAGCTTTCTTT.

This clone was seen only once. Other DNA sequences in this sample translate to the same CDR3. V is TRBV4-1 and J is TRBJ2-2; possible D gene TRBD2, 6 bases. V lost 6 bases to trimming and J lost 2 bases, with 19 bases between them. Germline values: CDR1 MGHRA, CDR2 YSYEKL. This CDR3 has 17 residues. The CDR3 spells CASRTGERGANTGELFF. The DNA of the CDR3 is TGCGCCAGCAGAACGGGGGAAAGAGGAGCTAACACCGGGGAGCTGTTTTTT.

This sequence joins TRBV6-6 and TRBJ1-1; TRBD1 matches at 9 bases. This CDR3 comprises 14 residues. Germline loops: CDR1 MNHNY, CDR2 SVGAGI (reference sequence). V lost 10 bases to trimming and J lost 0 bases; unmatched junction nucleotides: 6. DNA of the CDR3: TGTGCCACCCTCCGGGACAGGGTGAACACTGAAGCTTTCTTT. Translation gives CATLRDRVNTEAFF.

CDR3 nucleotide sequence: TGTGCCAGCAGCCCATCCAGGGGGGCTTTCTTT. Its protein is CASSPSRGAFF. The V gene is TRBV7-9, the J gene TRBJ1-1, with 7 bases aligning to TRBD1. With V trimmed by 5 bases and J by 11 bases, 5 bases remained unmatched. The CDR3 is 11 amino acids. Germline V CDR1 and CDR2: SEHNR, FQNEAQ (reference sequence).

The CDR3 sequence is CASRREGAGELFF. In nucleotides, the CDR3 is TGTGCCAGCAGGAGGGAGGGGGCCGGGGAGCTGTTTTTT. The V call is TRBV2, the J call TRBJ2-2, with D possibly being TRBD2 (7 bases). Germline values: CDR1 SNHLY, CDR2 FYNNEI. V was cut by 6 bases and J by 6 bases, with 11 bases left in between. This CDR3 is built from 13 residues.

The rearrangement joins TRBV6-1 to TRBJ1-2, with a possible D match to TRBD1 (5 bases). The V gene's germline CDR1 is MNHNS and CDR2 SASEGT. Trimming removed 6 bases from V and 4 bases from J, with 9 bases in between. The CDR3 is 12 residues long. In DNA form, the CDR3 reads TGTGCCAGCAGGACAGTGATCTATGGCTACACCTTC. Its protein is CASRTVIYGYTF.

This chain uses TRBV7-2 with TRBJ2-5; tentatively, D is TRBD1 (5 bases). Trimming left V 5 bases short and J 5 bases short, with 18 bases between. The CDR3 is 15 residues long. The V gene's germline CDR1 is SGHTA and CDR2 FQGNSA. The DNA of the CDR3 is TGTGCCAGCAGCCCCCGTTTAGGGGTCAGGGAGACCCAGTACTTC. Amino acids: CASSPRLGVRETQYF.

The chain is built from TRBV10-2 and TRBJ2-1; 12 bases match TRBD2. Germline CDR1 is WSHSY and CDR2 is SAAADI. The CDR3 sequence is 14 residues long. The V segment lost 3 bases and the J segment 11 bases; nucleotides outside the gene matches: 5. The CDR3, as DNA: TGCGCCAGCAGTGATACGACTAGCGGGGGAAAGCAGTTCTTC. This codes for CASSDTTSGGKQFF.

This chain joins TRBV4-1 and TRBJ1-3; TRBD1 agrees at 7 bases. The V and J ends lost 0 bases and 8 bases, in that order; junction bases with no gene match: 7. CDR3 length equals 15 residues. Germline CDR1 is MGHRA and CDR2 is YSYEKL. CDR3 coding DNA: TGCGCCAGCAGCCAAGACTGGCAGGGGGTGGACACCATATATTTT. Amino acids: CASSQDWQGVDTIYF.

The chain combines TRBV6-5 with TRBJ2-2; D uncertain. V shed 6 bases and J shed 0 bases, with 5 bases lying between them. CDR1 and CDR2 (germline): MNHEY, SVGAGI. This CDR3 region has 13 residues. CDR3 nucleotide sequence: TGTGCCAGCAGGACTCCGAACACCGGGGAGCTGTTTTTT. It encodes CASRTPNTGELFF.

This chain links TRBV7-2 with TRBJ1-2; D perhaps matches TRBD1 (6 bases). V lost 6 bases to trimming and J lost 3 bases, with 14 bases between them. CDR1 is SGHTA, CDR2 FQGNSA, per germline. The CDR3 totals 14 residues. The CDR3 region has the DNA TGTGCCAGCAGAATGCTGGGGGCCGACTATGGCTACACCTTC. Its translation: CASRMLGADYGYTF.

This clone showed up just once. This chain joins TRBV28 and TRBJ2-1; TRBD1 aligns across 10 bases. The CDR3 consists of 14 residues. Unmatched junction bases numbered 1, after V lost 4 bases and J lost 4 bases. CDR1 and CDR2 from the germline V gene are MDHEN and SYDVKM. The DNA of the CDR3 is TGTGCCAGCAGTTGGACAGGGGGTTACAATGAGCAGTTCTTC. Its protein is CASSWTGGYNEQFF.

The chain employs TRBV30 and TRBJ2-7; D possibly corresponds to TRBD1 (6 bases). Trimming took off 5 bases at V and 5 bases at J, with 13 bases between the two ends. Germline V gene data show CDR1 as GTSNPN and CDR2 as SVGIG (reference sequence). The CDR3 loop spans 12 amino acids. CDR3 amino acids: CAWDFGGHEQYF. The CDR3, as DNA: TGTGCCTGGGACTTTGGGGGCCACGAGCAGTACTTC.

The V gene is TRBV4-1, the J gene TRBJ2-5; D uncertain. The ends were cut back, 3 bases at V and 4 bases at J, with 12 bases in the middle. Germline assignment: CDR1 MGHRA and CDR2 YSYEKL. The CDR3 extends over 14 amino acids. The CDR3 bases are TGCGCCAGCAGCCAGGTCGTTAGAACAGAGACCCAGTACTTC. Its translation is CASSQVVRTETQYF.

This clone came up a few times. V gene TRBV4-1 combines with J gene TRBJ1-4; 8 bases are shared with TRBD1. Unmatched junction bases numbered 11, after V lost 3 bases and J lost 11 bases. Germline CDR1 MGHRA, CDR2 YSYEKL. The CDR3 totals 15 residues. As DNA, the CDR3 is TGCGCCAGCAGCCAGGGCAGGGGGCTAGGTAGCAAACTGTTTTTT. Translation: CASSQGRGLGSKLFF.

The CDR3 sequence: CASSRQSFEQYF. The CDR3 DNA reads TGTGCCAGCAGCCGTCAGTCATTCGAGCAGTACTTC. The chain couples TRBV7-2 to TRBJ2-7, with no clear D. CDR1 is SGHTA and CDR2 is FQGNSA in the germline V gene. The CDR3 spans 12 residues. V lost 5 bases to trimming and J lost 6 bases, with 11 bases between them.

The rearrangement uses TRBV7-9 and TRBJ1-1, with a tentative D call TRBD1 (5 bases). The ends were cut back, 4 bases at V and 1 base at J, with 13 bases in the middle. The germline V gene has CDR1 SEHNR and CDR2 FQNEAQ (reference sequence). CDR3 size: 15 residues. DNA of the CDR3: TGTGCCAGCAGCTCCCGGGCAGGGCGGAACACTGAAGCTTTCTTT. Translating it yields CASSSRAGRNTEAFF.

V usage is TRBV2 and J usage is TRBJ1-1; D remains ambiguous. CDR3 length: 13 amino acids. Per germline, CDR1 SNHLY and CDR2 FYNNEI. V was cut by 8 bases and J by 1 base, with 11 bases left in between. Written as DNA, the CDR3 is TGTGCCAGCCTAGCGAGGCCGAACACTGAAGCTTTCTTT. It encodes CASLARPNTEAFF.

This clone has only a few counts. This chain joins TRBV9 and TRBJ2-3; TRBD2 matches at 9 bases. CDR1 and CDR2 from the germline V gene are SGDLS and YYNGEE. CDR3 length: 17 residues. Trimming removed 0 bases from V and 0 bases from J; junction bases left unmatched: 5. The CDR3 nucleotides read TGTGCCAGCAGCGTAGCCAGCGGGGGGATCAGCACAGATACGCAGTATTTT. It codes for CASSVASGGISTDTQYF.

The J gene is TRBJ2-3, the V gene TRBV11-2, with 7 bases lining up with TRBD2. V shed 2 bases, J shed 2 bases, and the junction held 4 bases outside the gene matches. Germline values: CDR1 SGHAT, CDR2 FQNNGV. The CDR3 runs to 15 residues. The CDR3, as DNA: TGTGCCAGCAGCTTACTCCGGGGGGTCACAGATACGCAGTATTTT. It translates to CASSLLRGVTDTQYF.